This TCR beta chain was identified during a study of T cell clonality in common variable immunodeficiency. Sequencing was performed with immunoSEQ multiplex PCR; in TCRdb, only in-frame clones are kept and a portion is missing. There are tens of thousands of clones in the sample, none observed a single time. In this sample, this clone turned up a few times. Its matching antigen is unknown. Study results and limitations: Reportedly, TCR beta sequences from common variable immunodeficiency showed fewer deletions and N-nucleotide insertions. CVID subjects shared fewer TCRbeta clones than healthy controls did. Authors noted CVID clonality's cause needs subpopulation repertoire sequencing.

The sequence was obtained from a person aged 18 to 70 in good health. The specimen was peripheral blood mononuclear cells.

CDR3 DNA, as far as it was read: TGTGCCAGTAGTATTACTACAGGGGGTATGGGC. Protein: CASSITTGGMG. The CDR3 in its entirety is CASSITTGGMGYTF. The V call is TRBV19, the J call TRBJ1-2, with 8 bases aligning to TRBD1. The read comes to an end 3 residues before the CDR3 does, leaving the germline J gene to fill in the end. Per germline, CDR1 LNHDA and CDR2 SQIVND (reference sequence). The CDR3 covers 14 residues.